This T cell receptor (beta chain) derives from a study of blood T cell repertoires in COVID-19. Study in general: Samples representing acute and convalescent COVID-19 were sourced from the United States, Italy and Spain. PBMCs, B-cell-depleted T cells, or T cells provided the cDNA or gDNA that made up the material.

From germline, CDR1 is KGHSH and CDR2 LQKENI. This CDR3 has 17 amino acids. V gave up 3 bases and J gave up 1 base, with 18 bases separating them. Source study methods: For nucleated cells, counts were estimated from reference gene primer amplification. Profiled with immunoSEQ multiplex PCR; TCRdb holds only in-frame clones, not every one. That table gives V, J and clone size, and the DNA gave D and trimming. The data contain roughly 55,000 clones, roughly 87% of them seen just once; the ten biggest clones take up less than 2%. This receptor was taken from a woman aged 60 to 75 with acute or convalescent COVID-19. V usage is TRBV18 and J usage is TRBJ1-1; D is perhaps TRBD1 (6 bases). Source material: peripheral blood. The chain's CDR3 is CASSPRLGAAPNTEAFF. For the CDR3, the DNA is TGTGCCAGCTCACCTCGTTTGGGGGCCGCGCCGAACACTGAAGCTTTCTTT.